Following are 9 T cell receptor beta chains from one sample sequenced in a study of cytomegalovirus exposure and HLA in healthy donors (dated 2017 in TCRdb). The library was obtained by the immunoSEQ multiplex PCR assay. A mixture of 60 forward primers for TCR Vbeta segments and 13 reverse primers for TCR Jbeta segments was used in the multiplex PCR. TCRdb took over this immuneACCESS table, retaining in-frame rearrangements with V and J assigned. Such tables are incomplete; in checked studies, under half of the missing clones stem from an unresolved V gene, and the remainder is unexplained. The sample contains 150,000 to 200,000 clones, less than 80% of them found a single time. The top ten clonotypes cover under 2.5% of the sample. Material: PBMCs. The receptor set was obtained from a man between 35 and 55 years old in good health and CMV-seronegative.

The chain recombines TRBV7-8 with TRBJ2-7, with 13 bases matching TRBD2. V was pared by 5 bases and J by 2 bases, with 3 bases of the junction left unmatched. This CDR3 contains 15 residues. CDR1 and CDR2 from the germline V gene are SGHVS and FQNEAQ. The CDR3 region is CASSPGTSGAYEQYF. CDR3 in DNA: TGTGCCAGCAGCCCCGGGACTAGCGGGGCCTACGAGCAGTACTTC.

Regarding this clone: The junction departs from the called germline gene at one end, perhaps through a read error. The chain employs TRBV7-6 and TRBJ2-3; a possible D gene is TRBD2 (6 bases). The CDR3 totals 15 residues. The V gene's germline CDR1 is SGHVS and CDR2 FNYEAQ. The CDR3: CASSLAFTSTDTQYF. In nucleotides, the CDR3 is TGTGCCAGCAGCCTAGCGTTCACTAGCACAGATACGCAGTATTTT.

CDR3 bases: TGTGCCAGCAGTGTTGGCAGGCCTTTTAATGAAAAACTGTTTTTT. Translating gives CASSVGRPFNEKLFF. The J gene is TRBJ1-4, the V gene TRBV6-1; unclear D gene. The CDR3 is made up of 15 amino acids. V was clipped by 4 bases and J by 4 bases, with 13 bases between them. The germline CDR1 and CDR2 sequences are MNHNS and SASEGT.

The chain has TRBV5-1 and TRBJ2-1; 10 bases fit TRBD1. The CDR3 runs to 16 residues. The trim removed 2 bases at V and 2 bases at J, leaving 4 bases unmatched. Germline CDR1 reads SGHRS; CDR2 reads YFSETQ. The CDR3 loop is CASSLSGTGAYNEQFF. The CDR3 DNA is TGCGCCAGCAGCTTATCCGGGACAGGGGCCTACAATGAGCAGTTCTTC.

This chain connects TRBV6-1 to TRBJ1-2, with D hard to call. The germline gives CDR1 MNHNS, CDR2 SASEGT. Trimming removed 6 bases from V and 0 bases from J, with 14 bases in between. The CDR3 spans 15 residues. DNA for the CDR3: TGTGCCAGCAGCTTTGCCCGGTATGCTAACTATGGCTACACCTTC. Translated: CASSFARYANYGYTF.

The chain has TRBV28 and TRBJ2-5, with 7 bases lining up with TRBD1. The ends lost 3 bases at V and 11 bases at J; junction bases unmatched: 9. The CDR3 covers 13 residues. Germline CDR1 MDHEN, CDR2 SYDVKM. The CDR3 is CASSLGQSTEQYF. CDR3 DNA sequence: TGTGCCAGCAGTTTGGGACAGTCTACAGAGCAGTACTTC. Supplemented by reference TRBV28 and TRBJ2-5, the full variable domain reads DVKVTQSSRYLVKRTGEKVFLECVQDMDHENMFWYRQDPGLGLRLIYFSYDVKMKEKGDIPEGYSVSREKKERFSLILESASTNQTSMYLCASSLGQSTEQYFGPGTRLLVL.

This chain connects TRBV29-1 to TRBJ2-5, with D tentatively TRBD1 (5 bases). This CDR3 comprises 12 residues. V was cut by 3 bases and J by 4 bases, with 9 bases left in between. Per germline, CDR1 SQVTM and CDR2 ANQGSEA. CDR3 sequence reads: CSVEAQGETQYF. CDR3 in DNA: TGCAGCGTTGAGGCGCAGGGAGAGACCCAGTACTTC.

The CDR3: CASSEPTGGVEKLFF. The CDR3 coding sequence is TGTGCCAGCAGTGAGCCGACAGGGGGCGTTGAAAAACTGTTTTTT. This sequence joins TRBV25-1 and TRBJ1-4; 10 bases align to TRBD1. Trimming cost V 3 bases and J 7 bases; bases outside gene matches: 5. CDR3 length: 15 amino acids. In germline, CDR1 is MGHDK, CDR2 SYGVNS.

This chain uses TRBV19 with TRBJ1-4, with 7 bases identical to TRBD1. The CDR3 runs to 13 residues. The V gene end was trimmed by 7 bases and the J gene end by 7 bases; junction bases not matched to a gene: 6. Germline V gives CDR1 LNHDA, CDR2 SQIVND (reference sequence). In nucleotides, the CDR3 is TGTGCCAGTAAAGAAGGGGGCGGTGAAAAACTGTTTTTT. Its translation is CASKEGGGEKLFF.